The T cell receptor (beta chain) described here comes from a study of CD8 T cells in ankylosing spondylitis (TCRdb year 2017). Looking at the study overall: The study set out to find disease-linked TCR variants by profiling T cell receptor beta repertoires in ankylosing spondylitis patients and healthy donors. In total, the full study cohort was made up of 85 to 140 healthy donors and 20 to 25 ankylosing spondylitis patients. Peripheral blood was sampled, and synovial fluid was also collected from ankylosing spondylitis patients. Here is what the overall study found, with its caveats: Some motif variants were previously reported in synovial fluid and blood of reactive arthritis patients, suggesting common disease-initiation mechanisms. The disease-linked clones showed a CD8+ phenotype and occurred at relatively low frequencies in peripheral blood. A TCR beta motif made up of several highly homologous amino acid variants appeared to be characteristic of blood from ankylosing spondylitis patients. Significant enrichment of the disease-linked clones was reported in matched synovial fluid samples from ankylosing spondylitis patients.

The data were produced on an Illumina HiSeq 2500. Quantitative 5'-RACE with molecular barcodes was the method used to prepare the TCR beta libraries. The original pipeline was this. A new computational method based on a probabilistic model of VDJ rearrangement was used to identify disease-linked TCR variants. TCRdb trimmed the raw reads at Q25, called clones with MiXCR and kept productive beta chains. Records with the same CDR3 protein are collapsed into one entry carrying the most frequent genes and DNA. TCRdb, rather than the study authors, made the V and J calls. The sample table records 200,000 or so distinct CDR3 sequences; around a quarter of these occur just once. The leading ten clones occupy under 8% of the sample. The sample holds many counts of this clonotype. It lacks a known antigen. No base quality values were provided; no much bigger clone lies one nucleotide off. Trimming at the junction amounts to 2 bases on V and 2 bases on J, and the germline ends lie 8 bases apart. Reading the germline V gene (reference sequence) gives CDR1 DFQATT and CDR2 SNEGSKA. The CDR3, from cysteine to phenylalanine, totals 13 residues. This entry keeps only the CDR3 DNA: 39 bases, framed from base 1.

Material: blood, either unsorted or a sorted T cell fraction (not recorded which). The clonotype comes from a male donor with ankylosing spondylitis or in good health (not recorded which). This chain is built from TRBV20-1 and TRBJ2-3; no D segment can be confidently identified. The base sequence is TGCAGTGCTAGAAAGGGATACACAGATACGCAGTATTTT. Translated, it reads CSARKGYTDTQYF.